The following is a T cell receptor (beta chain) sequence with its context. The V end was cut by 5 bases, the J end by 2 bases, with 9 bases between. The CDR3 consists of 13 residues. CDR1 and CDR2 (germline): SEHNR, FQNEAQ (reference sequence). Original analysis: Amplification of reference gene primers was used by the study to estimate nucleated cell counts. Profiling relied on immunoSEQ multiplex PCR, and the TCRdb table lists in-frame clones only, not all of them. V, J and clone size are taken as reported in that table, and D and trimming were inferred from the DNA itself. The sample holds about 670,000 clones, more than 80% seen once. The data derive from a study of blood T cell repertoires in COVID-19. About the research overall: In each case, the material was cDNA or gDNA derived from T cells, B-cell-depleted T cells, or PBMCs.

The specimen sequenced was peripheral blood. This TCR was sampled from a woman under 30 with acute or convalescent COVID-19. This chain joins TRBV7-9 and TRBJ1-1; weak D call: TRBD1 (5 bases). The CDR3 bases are TGTGCCAGCAGCGCACAGGTTAACACTGAAGCTTTCTTT. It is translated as CASSAQVNTEAFF.